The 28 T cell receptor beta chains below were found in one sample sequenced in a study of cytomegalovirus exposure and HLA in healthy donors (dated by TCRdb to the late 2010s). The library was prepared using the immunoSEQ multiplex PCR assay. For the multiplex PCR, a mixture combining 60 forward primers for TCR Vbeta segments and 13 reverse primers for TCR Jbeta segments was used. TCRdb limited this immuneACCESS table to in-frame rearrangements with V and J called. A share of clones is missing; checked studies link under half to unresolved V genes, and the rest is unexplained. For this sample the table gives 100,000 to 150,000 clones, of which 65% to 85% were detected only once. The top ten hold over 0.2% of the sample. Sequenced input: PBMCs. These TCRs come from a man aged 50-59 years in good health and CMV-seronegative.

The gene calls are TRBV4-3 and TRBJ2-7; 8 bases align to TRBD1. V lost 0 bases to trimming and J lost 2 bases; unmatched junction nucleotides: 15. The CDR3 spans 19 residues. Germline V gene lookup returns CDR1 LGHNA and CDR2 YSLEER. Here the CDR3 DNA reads TGCGCCAGCAGCCAAGATTATGGACAGGGCGAAGTGTGGACCTACGAGCAGTACTTC. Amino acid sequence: CASSQDYGQGEVWTYEQYF.

The CDR3 sequence is CASSLEASGTSTDTQYF. The CDR3 bases are TGTGCCAGCAGCTTAGAGGCTAGCGGAACTAGCACAGATACGCAGTATTTT. The genes are TRBV7-2 and TRBJ2-3, with 7 nucleotides matching TRBD2. J was trimmed by 0 bases and V by 1 base; bases with no gene match: 7. This CDR3 spans 17 amino acids. Germline-derived CDR1 and CDR2 are SGHTA and FQGNSA.

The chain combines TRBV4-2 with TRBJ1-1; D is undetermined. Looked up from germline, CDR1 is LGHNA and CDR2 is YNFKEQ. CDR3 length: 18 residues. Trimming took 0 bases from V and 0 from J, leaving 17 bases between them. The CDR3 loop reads CASSQDAGRRTMNTEAFF. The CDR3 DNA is TGTGCCAGCAGCCAAGATGCCGGGAGGAGGACCATGAACACTGAAGCTTTCTTT.

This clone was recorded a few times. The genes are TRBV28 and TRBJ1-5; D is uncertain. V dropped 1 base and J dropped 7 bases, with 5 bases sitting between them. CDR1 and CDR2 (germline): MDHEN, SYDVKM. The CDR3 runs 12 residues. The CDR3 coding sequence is TGTGCCAGCAGTTTATATCTCCAGCCCCAGCATTTT. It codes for CASSLYLQPQHF.

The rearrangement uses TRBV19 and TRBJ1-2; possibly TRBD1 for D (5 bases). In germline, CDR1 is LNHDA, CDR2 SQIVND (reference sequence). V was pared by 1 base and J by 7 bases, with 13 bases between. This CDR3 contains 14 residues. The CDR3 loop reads CASSIGLRETGYTF. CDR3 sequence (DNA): TGTGCCAGTAGTATAGGCCTCAGGGAAACTGGCTACACCTTC.

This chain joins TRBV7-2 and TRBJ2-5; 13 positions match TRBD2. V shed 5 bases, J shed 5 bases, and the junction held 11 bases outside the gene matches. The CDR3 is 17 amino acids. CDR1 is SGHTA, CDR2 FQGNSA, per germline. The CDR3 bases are TGTGCCAGCAGCGCGGGACTAGCGGGGAAGGTGTGGGAGACCCAGTACTTC. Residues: CASSAGLAGKVWETQYF. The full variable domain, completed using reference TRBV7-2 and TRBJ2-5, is GAGVSQSPSNKVTEKGKDVELRCDPISGHTALYWYRQSLGQGLEFLIYFQGNSAPDKSGLPSDRFSAERTGGSVSTLTIQRTQQEDSAVYLCASSAGLAGKVWETQYFGPGTRLLVL.

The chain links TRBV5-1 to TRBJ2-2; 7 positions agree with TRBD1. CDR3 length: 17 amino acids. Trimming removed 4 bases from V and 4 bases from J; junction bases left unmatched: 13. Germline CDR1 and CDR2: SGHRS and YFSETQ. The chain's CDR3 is CASSQRSSGGFTGELFF. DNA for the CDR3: TGCGCCAGCAGCCAACGGTCCTCAGGGGGATTCACCGGGGAGCTGTTTTTT.

The CDR3 region is CASSPFSAPGTNEKLFF. DNA for the CDR3: TGTGCCAGTAGTCCATTTTCGGCACCAGGGACTAATGAAAAACTGTTTTTT. The chain has TRBV19 and TRBJ1-4, with D perhaps TRBD1 (5 bases). V lost 5 bases and J 2 bases, leaving 18 bases between the germline ends. Germline V gene sequence: CDR1 LNHDA, CDR2 SQIVND (reference sequence). The length of the CDR3 is 17 residues.

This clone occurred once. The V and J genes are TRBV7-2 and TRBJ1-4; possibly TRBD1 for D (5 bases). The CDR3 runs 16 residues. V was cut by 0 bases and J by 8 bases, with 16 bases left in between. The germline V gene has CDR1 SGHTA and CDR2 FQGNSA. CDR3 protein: CASSLAAGRASEKLFF. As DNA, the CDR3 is TGTGCCAGCAGCTTAGCGGCAGGGAGGGCGAGCGAAAAACTGTTTTTT.

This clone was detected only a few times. The CDR3, as DNA: TGTGCCAGTAGTAGATATCAAATAGTTTTCGGGGAAGCTTTCTTT. Amino acids: CASSRYQIVFGEAFF. V usage is TRBV19 and J usage is TRBJ1-1; no reliable D call. CDR1 and CDR2 (germline): LNHDA, SQIVND (reference sequence). The CDR3 sequence is 15 residues long. V was clipped by 4 bases and J by 8 bases, with 20 bases between them. Full variable domain (rest looked up from reference TRBV19 and TRBJ1-1): DGGITQSPKYLFRKEGQNVTLSCEQNLNHDAMYWYRQDPGQGLRLIYYSQIVNDFQKGDIAEGYSVSREKKESFPLTVTSAQKNPTAFYLCASSRYQIVFGEAFFGQGTRLTVV.

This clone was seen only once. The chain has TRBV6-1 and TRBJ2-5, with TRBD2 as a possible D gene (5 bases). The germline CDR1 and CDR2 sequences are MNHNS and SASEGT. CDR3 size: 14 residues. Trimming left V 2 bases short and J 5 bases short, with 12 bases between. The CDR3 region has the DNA TGTGCCAGCAGTGAAAGCGGCGGCGGGGAGACCCAGTACTTC. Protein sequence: CASSESGGGETQYF.

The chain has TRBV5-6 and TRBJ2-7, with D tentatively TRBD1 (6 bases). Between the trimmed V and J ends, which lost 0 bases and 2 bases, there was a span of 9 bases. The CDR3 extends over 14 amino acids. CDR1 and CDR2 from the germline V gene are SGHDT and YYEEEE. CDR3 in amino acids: CASSLAAGAYEQYF. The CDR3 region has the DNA TGTGCCAGCAGCTTGGCGGCAGGGGCCTACGAGCAGTACTTC.

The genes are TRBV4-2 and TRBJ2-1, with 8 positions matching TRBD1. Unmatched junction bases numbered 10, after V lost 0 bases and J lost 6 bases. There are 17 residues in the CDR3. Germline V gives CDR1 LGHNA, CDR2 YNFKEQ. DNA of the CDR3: TGTGCCAGCAGCCAAGAACAGGGGGGAAATTTCGGCAATGAGCAGTTCTTC. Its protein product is CASSQEQGGNFGNEQFF.

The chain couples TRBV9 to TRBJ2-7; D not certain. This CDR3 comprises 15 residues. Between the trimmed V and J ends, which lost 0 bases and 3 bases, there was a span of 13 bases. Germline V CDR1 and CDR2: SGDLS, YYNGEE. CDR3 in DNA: TGTGCCAGCAGCGTAGGTCCCGATGCGGACTACGAGCAGTACTTC. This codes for CASSVGPDADYEQYF.

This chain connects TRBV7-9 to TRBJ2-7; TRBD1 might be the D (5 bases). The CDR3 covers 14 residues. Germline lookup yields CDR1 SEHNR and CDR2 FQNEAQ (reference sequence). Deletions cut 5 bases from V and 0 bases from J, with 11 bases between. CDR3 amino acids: CASSLTASSYEQYF. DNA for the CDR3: TGTGCCAGCAGCCTGACAGCGAGCTCCTACGAGCAGTACTTC.

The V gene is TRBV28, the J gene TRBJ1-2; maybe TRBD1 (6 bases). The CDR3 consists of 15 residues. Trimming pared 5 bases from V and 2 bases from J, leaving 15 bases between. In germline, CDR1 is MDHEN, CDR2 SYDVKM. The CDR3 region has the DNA TGTGCCAGCAGTAAGGGAGGGGGAGAAAACTATGGCTACACCTTC. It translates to CASSKGGGENYGYTF.

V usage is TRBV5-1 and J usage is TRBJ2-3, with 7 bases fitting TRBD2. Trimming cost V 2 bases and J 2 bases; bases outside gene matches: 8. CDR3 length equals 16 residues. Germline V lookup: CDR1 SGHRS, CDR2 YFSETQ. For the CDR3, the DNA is TGCGCCAGCAGCTTAATAGCGGGCGGAGTCACAGATACGCAGTATTTT. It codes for CASSLIAGGVTDTQYF.

Here the CDR3 reads CASSQPDRANYGYTF. CDR3 DNA: TGTGCCAGTAGTCAACCGGACAGAGCTAACTATGGCTACACCTTC. This chain links TRBV19 with TRBJ1-2, with D possibly TRBD1 on 6 matching bases. V was pared by 5 bases and J by 0 bases, with 13 bases between. Germline CDR1 reads LNHDA; CDR2 reads SQIVND (reference sequence). The CDR3 extends over 15 amino acids.

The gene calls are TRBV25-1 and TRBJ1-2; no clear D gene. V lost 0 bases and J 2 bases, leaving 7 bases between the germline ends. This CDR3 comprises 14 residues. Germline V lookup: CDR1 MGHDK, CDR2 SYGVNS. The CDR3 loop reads CASSEYRGNYGYTF. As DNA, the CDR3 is TGTGCCAGCAGTGAATATCGCGGAAACTATGGCTACACCTTC.

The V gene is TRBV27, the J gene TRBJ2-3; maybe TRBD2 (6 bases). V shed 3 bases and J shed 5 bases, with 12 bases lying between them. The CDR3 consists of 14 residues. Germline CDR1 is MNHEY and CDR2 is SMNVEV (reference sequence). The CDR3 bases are TGTGCCAGCAGTTTGGAGGGGTTCGGAGATACGCAGTATTTT. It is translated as CASSLEGFGDTQYF.

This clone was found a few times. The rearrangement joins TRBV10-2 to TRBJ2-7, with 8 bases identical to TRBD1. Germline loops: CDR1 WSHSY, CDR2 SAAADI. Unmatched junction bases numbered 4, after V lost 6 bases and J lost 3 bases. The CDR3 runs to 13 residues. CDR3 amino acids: CASRGQGGYEQYF. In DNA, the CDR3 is TGCGCCAGCAGAGGACAGGGAGGCTACGAGCAGTACTTC.

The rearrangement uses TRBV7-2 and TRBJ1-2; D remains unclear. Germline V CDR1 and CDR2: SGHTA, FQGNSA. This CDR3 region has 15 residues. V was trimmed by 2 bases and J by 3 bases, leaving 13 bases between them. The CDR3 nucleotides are TGTGCCAGCAGCTTATGGTCCCGACTTGACTATGGCTACACCTTC. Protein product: CASSLWSRLDYGYTF.

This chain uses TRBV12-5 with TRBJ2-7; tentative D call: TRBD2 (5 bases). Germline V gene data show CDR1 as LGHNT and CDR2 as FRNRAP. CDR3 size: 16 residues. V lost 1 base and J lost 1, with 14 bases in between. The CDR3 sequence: CASGLDEAGGSYEQYF. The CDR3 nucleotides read TGTGCTAGTGGTTTGGACGAGGCAGGAGGATCCTACGAGCAGTACTTC.

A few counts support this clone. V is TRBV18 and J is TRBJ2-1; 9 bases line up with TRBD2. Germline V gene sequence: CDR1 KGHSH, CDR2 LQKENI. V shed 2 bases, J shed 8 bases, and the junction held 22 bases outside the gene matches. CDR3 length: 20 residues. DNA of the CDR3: TGTGCCAGCTCACCAATAACAGGGGATATACTAGCGGGTAGGTCGGATGAGCAGTTCTTC. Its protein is CASSPITGDILAGRSDEQFF.

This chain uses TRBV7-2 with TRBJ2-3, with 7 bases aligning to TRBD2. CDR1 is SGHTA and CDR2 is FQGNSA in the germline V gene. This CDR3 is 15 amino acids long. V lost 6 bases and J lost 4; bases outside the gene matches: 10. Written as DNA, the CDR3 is TGTGCCAGCAGGAGACTGGCGGGAGCTTCAGATACGCAGTATTTT. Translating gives CASRRLAGASDTQYF.

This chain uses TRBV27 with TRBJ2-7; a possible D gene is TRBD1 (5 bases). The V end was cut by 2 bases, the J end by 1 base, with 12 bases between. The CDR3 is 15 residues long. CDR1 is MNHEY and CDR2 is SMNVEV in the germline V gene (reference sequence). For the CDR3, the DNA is TGTGCCAGCAGTTTAAAGGGGTATAGATCCTACGAGCAGTACTTC. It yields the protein CASSLKGYRSYEQYF.

This CDR3 reads CASSGGLGQLQYV. The CDR3 region has the DNA TGTGCCAGCAGTGGAGGGTTAGGGCAGCTGCAGTACGTC. This rearrangement joins TRBV2 to TRBJ2-7; possibly TRBD2 for D (5 bases). The V gene's germline CDR1 is SNHLY and CDR2 FYNNEI. The CDR3 contains 13 residues. V lost 4 bases and J 9 bases, leaving 16 bases between the germline ends.

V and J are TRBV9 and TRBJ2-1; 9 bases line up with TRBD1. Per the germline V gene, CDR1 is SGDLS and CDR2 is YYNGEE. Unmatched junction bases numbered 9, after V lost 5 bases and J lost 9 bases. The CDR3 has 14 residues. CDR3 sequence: CASSPSQGAGEQFF. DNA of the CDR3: TGTGCCAGCAGTCCCTCACAGGGGGCGGGTGAGCAGTTCTTC.